One T cell receptor beta chain is described in this entry. The CDR3 covers 16 residues. V lost 1 base, J lost 3 bases, and 7 bases stayed unmatched. Looked up from germline, CDR1 is MGHRA and CDR2 is YSYEKL. This specimen comes from a study of neoadjuvant anti-PD-1 for oral cavity cancer. Time point of the sample: after neoadjuvant nivolumab, at surgical resection. The repertoire was sequenced with immunoSEQ multiplex PCR; TCRdb's copy has only in-frame clones and lacks some. Of 55,000 to 80,000 clones in the sample, approximately 87% are singletons; the top ten hold approximately 2.8%. The sequence derives from a person aged 40-85 years with oral cavity squamous cell carcinoma. The sample was PBMCs, taken after nivolumab (anti-PD-1) treatment. The chain uses TRBV4-1 and TRBJ2-7; 9 bases align to TRBD1. The CDR3 spells CASSQVTGTGYYEQYF. DNA for the CDR3: TGCGCCAGCAGCCAAGTTACCGGGACAGGGTACTACGAGCAGTACTTC.